The source of this T cell receptor beta chain is a study of PD-L1 blockade in urothelial cancer. This CDR3 has 13 amino acids. CDR1 and CDR2 from the germline V gene are MGHDK and SYGVNS. J gave up 4 bases and V 4 bases, and 2 bases lay outside the gene matches. The protocol was immunoSEQ multiplex PCR, while the TCRdb copy is restricted to in-frame clones and leaves out a portion. The table includes fewer than 65,000 clones, approximately 79% detected once. Time point defined: pretreatment peripheral blood. About this clone itself: The antigen is unknown.

Findings and caveats of the study: TCR clonality was measured in pretreatment peripheral blood. Clonality below the median predicted better survival.

The origin of this receptor is a man between 70 and 80 years old with urothelial cancer. This specimen was PBMCs, taken around atezolizumab (anti-PD-L1) treatment. J is TRBJ1-1 and V is TRBV25-1, with TRBD1 matching 8 bases. The CDR3: CASSATGGTEAFF. CDR3 in DNA: TGTGCCAGCAGTGCAACAGGGGGCACTGAAGCTTTCTTT.